The 9 T cell receptor beta chains given below trace back to one sample, sequenced in a study of T cells in Graves' hyperthyroidism and ophthalmopathy. It was RNA transcripts that yielded the amplified TCR beta CDR3 regions. Researchers ran a first-round RT-PCR on the TCR CDR3 using the HTBI primer set. TCRdb re-analysed the multiplex PCR reads in MiXCR, keeping a single row per CDR3 protein. Of some 500,000 distinct CDR3 sequences in the sample, roughly 14% are singletons; the top ten hold under 20%. Sequencing used blood. These receptors were taken from a woman under 30 with Graves' hyperthyroidism.

This clonotype was counted at least ten times. This rearrangement joins TRBV6-1 to TRBJ2-1, with 7 bases aligning to TRBD2. CDR3 length: 16 amino acids. V shed 7 bases and J 8 bases; nucleotides not matched to a gene: 17. CDR1 and CDR2 (germline): MNHNS, SASEGT. CDR3: CASIRLSGGLGDEQFF. The CDR3 nucleotides are TGTGCCAGCATTCGTCTTTCGGGGGGATTGGGAGATGAGCAGTTCTTC.

The J gene is TRBJ1-3, the V gene TRBV20-1, with D hard to call. This CDR3 spans 11 amino acids. The germline gives CDR1 DFQATT, CDR2 SNEGSKA (reference sequence). V was clipped by 7 bases and J by 2 bases, with 6 bases between them. CDR3 protein: CSVRAGNTIYF. In DNA form, the CDR3 reads TGCAGTGTTCGGGCTGGAAACACCATATATTTT.

This clonotype was counted many times. DNA of the CDR3: TGTGCCAGCAGCTTAGGGGCCGAGGCGGGAAGTGGCACAGATACGCAGTATTTT. Its protein is CASSLGAEAGSGTDTQYF. The V call is TRBV11-2, the J call TRBJ2-3; D is perhaps TRBD2 (6 bases). V lost 1 base to trimming and J lost 1 base, with 18 bases between them. This CDR3 spans 18 amino acids. Germline CDR1 reads SGHAT; CDR2 reads FQNNGV.

There are many counts of this clonotype. The J gene is TRBJ2-7, the V gene TRBV3-1; TRBD2 matches at 11 bases. This CDR3 has 19 residues. Per germline, CDR1 LGHDT and CDR2 YNNKEL (reference sequence). Trimming took 0 bases from V and 5 from J; bases not matched to a gene: 15. CDR3 region: CASSQELPIRSGRVNEQYF. CDR3 in DNA: TGTGCCAGCAGCCAAGAGCTTCCTATCCGTAGCGGGAGGGTCAACGAGCAGTACTTC.

This clonotype was observed many times. The gene calls are TRBV29-1 and TRBJ1-2; the D is unclear. Between the trimmed V and J ends, which lost 3 bases and 2 bases, there was a span of 4 bases. Germline CDR1 is SQVTM and CDR2 is ANQGSEA. This CDR3 has 11 amino acids. The DNA of the CDR3 is TGCAGCGTTGACGGAAACTATGGCTACACCTTC. This translates into CSVDGNYGYTF. Filled out from reference TRBV29-1 and TRBJ1-2, the complete variable domain reads SAVISQKPSRDICQRGTSLTIQCQVDSQVTMMFWYRQQPGQSLTLIATANQGSEATYESGFVIDKFPISRPNLTFSTLTVSNMSPEDSSIYLCSVDGNYGYTFGSGTRLTVV.

This clonotype was seen ten or more times. The chain uses TRBV12-3 or TRBV12-4 and TRBJ1-1; D is perhaps TRBD1 (5 bases). V was trimmed by 0 bases and J by 1 base, leaving 12 bases between them. The length of the CDR3 is 16 residues. Here the CDR3 reads CASSLARGSTNTEAFF. CDR3 in DNA: TGTGCCAGCAGTTTAGCTAGGGGAAGCACGAACACTGAAGCTTTCTTT.

This chain links TRBV11-2 with TRBJ2-3; tentative D call: TRBD1 (7 bases). This CDR3 contains 17 residues. Germline CDR1 is SGHAT and CDR2 is FQNNGV. Trimming stripped 3 bases from V and 2 bases from J, with 18 bases between. The CDR3 protein is CASSLEGARGDTDTQYF. CDR3 in DNA: TGTGCCAGCAGCTTGGAGGGGGCGAGGGGGGACACAGATACGCAGTATTTT.

J is TRBJ1-4 and V is TRBV6-1; D not resolved. This CDR3 has 15 amino acids. V was pared by 3 bases and J by 8 bases, with 16 bases between. Germline values: CDR1 MNHNS, CDR2 SASEGT. In nucleotides, the CDR3 is TGTGCCAGCAGTGAGGCGAGGGCGTCATCGGAAAAACTGTTTTTT. Protein sequence: CASSEARASSEKLFF.

This clonotype was seen a handful of times. The rearrangement links TRBV7-9 to TRBJ1-2, with a weak D call TRBD1 (6 bases). The CDR3 runs 13 residues. Germline CDR1 reads SEHNR; CDR2 reads FQNEAQ (reference sequence). The germline V and J ends were trimmed by 5 bases and 7 bases, with 14 bases remaining between them. Here the CDR3 DNA reads TGTGCCAGCAGCCCTACAGGGCGGGGTGGCTACACCTTC. Its protein is CASSPTGRGGYTF.